This is a list of T cell receptor beta chains from one sample in a study of OX40 agonist ivuxolimab in advanced cancers. Profiling relied on immunoSEQ multiplex PCR, and the TCRdb table lists in-frame clones only, not all of them. The sample has over 80,000 clones, 86% seen once; the top ten hold roughly 5.5%. The sample consisted of CD4+ or CD8+ T cells sorted from blood, taken in a trial of the OX40 agonist ivuxolimab. Every receptor here comes from an adult with an advanced solid tumor such as melanoma, head and neck, liver or kidney cancer. CDR3s include the opening cysteine and the closing phenylalanine or tryptophan. The order of the fields is clone size, J gene, D gene, V gene, CDR3 length, CDR3 DNA, CDR3 protein. A D gene is named only where the DNA matches it firmly. Expanded clones get a size class; other rows say once, few or many, or leave the size out.

size: NA
J: TRBJ2-4
D: TRBD1
V: TRBV5-6
length: 12
DNA: TGTGCCAGCACCCGGACAGGGAACCTTCAGTACTTC
CDR3: CASTRTGNLQYF

size: NA
J: TRBJ2-5
D: NA
V: TRBV7-2
length: 15
DNA: TGTGCCAGCAGCTTGGGACTTCAGTACCAAGAGACCCAGTACTTC
CDR3: CASSLGLQYQETQYF

size: NA
J: TRBJ1-2
D: NA
V: TRBV30
length: 13
DNA: TGTGCCTGGAGTGTGATTACGGGCTGGGGCTACACCTTC
CDR3: CAWSVITGWGYTF

size: few
J: TRBJ1-3
D: NA
V: TRBV6-5
length: 14
DNA: TGTGCCAGCAGAAAAGTAGACTCTGGAAACACCATATATTTT
CDR3: CASRKVDSGNTIYF

size: NA
J: TRBJ2-2
D: NA
V: TRBV11-3
length: 18
DNA: TGTGCCAGCAGCCCATTAGGAGTGACGGGGGCGAACACCGGGGAGCTGTTTTTT
CDR3: CASSPLGVTGANTGELFF

size: few
J: TRBJ2-3
D: NA
V: TRBV2
length: 12
DNA: TGTGCCTGTTCGAGTAGCACAGATACGCAGTATTTT
CDR3: CACSSSTDTQYF

size: medium-sized
J: TRBJ1-1
D: NA
V: TRBV19
length: 14
DNA: TGTGCCAGCGGCCATAGGGGCGCGAACACTGAAGCTTTCTTT
CDR3: CASGHRGANTEAFF

size: NA
J: TRBJ2-1
D: NA
V: TRBV5-1
length: 14
DNA: TGCGCCAGCACCTTTCAAGACCCATCTGGTGAGCAGTTCTTC
CDR3: CASTFQDPSGEQFF

size: NA
J: TRBJ2-3
D: NA
V: TRBV6-5
length: 12
DNA: TGTGCCAGCAGTTCGGAGACAGATACGCAGTATTTT
CDR3: CASSSETDTQYF

size: NA
J: TRBJ1-1
D: NA
V: TRBV19
length: 15
DNA: TGTGCCTCCCATCGCGGAGGGCTTGGGAACACTGAAGCTTTCTTT
CDR3: CASHRGGLGNTEAFF

size: NA
J: TRBJ2-3
D: NA
V: TRBV2
length: 14
DNA: TGTGCCAGCAGTCGGGGTGGGAGCACAGATACGCAGTATTTT
CDR3: CASSRGGSTDTQYF

size: NA
J: TRBJ2-2
D: NA
V: TRBV18
length: 17
DNA: TGTGCCAGCTCACGCTTGCCCAGGACTACACTGGCCGGGGAGCTGTTTTTT
CDR3: CASSRLPRTTLAGELFF

size: NA
J: TRBJ2-3
D: NA
V: TRBV20-1
length: 11
DNA: TGCAGTGCTAGAGTGGCAGATACGCAGTATTTT
CDR3: CSARVADTQYF

size: NA
J: TRBJ1-3
D: NA
V: TRBV10-3
length: 16
DNA: TGTGCCATCAGTCCGGAGGTTGGGCGAGCCGGAAACACCATATATTTT
CDR3: CAISPEVGRAGNTIYF

size: NA
J: TRBJ1-6
D: NA
V: TRBV7-2
length: 15
DNA: TGTGCCAGCAGCTTGGCAGGCATTTCAAGATCACCCCTCCACTTT
CDR3: CASSLAGISRSPLHF

size: NA
J: TRBJ1-5
D: TRBD1
V: TRBV5-6
length: 18
DNA: TGTGCCAGCACGACCCACCCCTGGACAGGAGGGTCGGATCAGCCCCAGCATTTT
CDR3: CASTTHPWTGGSDQPQHF

size: NA
J: TRBJ1-6
D: NA
V: TRBV5-1
length: 15
DNA: TGCGCCAGCAGCTTGGACGGCGGTTGGCAGTCACCCCTCCACTTT
CDR3: CASSLDGGWQSPLHF

size: NA
J: TRBJ2-1
D: NA
V: TRBV18
length: 15
DNA: TGTGCCAGCCTTGTAGACAGCTCAAACTACAATGAGCAGTTCTTC
CDR3: CASLVDSSNYNEQFF

size: NA
J: TRBJ2-5
D: NA
V: TRBV27
length: 14
DNA: TGTGCCAGCAGCCAAGAACAGGGTACCAAGACCCAGTACTTC
CDR3: CASSQEQGTKTQYF

size: NA
J: TRBJ1-4
D: NA
V: TRBV18
length: 14
DNA: TGTGCCAGCTCCGTGGGAGCGGGTAATGAAAAACTGTTTTTT
CDR3: CASSVGAGNEKLFF

size: NA
J: TRBJ2-7
D: NA
V: TRBV11-2
length: 15
DNA: TGTGCCAGCAGCTGGACCGACGGGGGATTTTACGAGCAGTACTTC
CDR3: CASSWTDGGFYEQYF

size: NA
J: TRBJ2-3
D: NA
V: TRBV6-5
length: 14
DNA: TGTGCCAGCAGTTACTCGCGGGCGAGAGATACGCAGTATTTT
CDR3: CASSYSRARDTQYF